This entry lists 27 T cell receptor beta chains sequenced from one sample in a study of blood T cell repertoires in COVID-19. The assay was immunoSEQ multiplex PCR, and TCRdb's table has in-frame clones only and misses some. The table has about 300,000 clones, over 80% seen once; the top ten hold approximately 6%. The source material was peripheral blood. The receptors here all came from a woman aged 45-60 years with COVID-19, enrolled during active disease.

The chain employs TRBV4-2 and TRBJ2-7; 9 nucleotides align to TRBD2. V was clipped by 1 base and J by 4 bases; unmatched bases: 8. The CDR3 runs to 16 residues. CDR1 is LGHNA and CDR2 is YNFKEQ in the germline V gene. CDR3 in amino acids: CASSQAPIAGVYEQYF. CDR3 nucleotide sequence: TGTGCCAGCAGCCAAGCACCTATAGCGGGAGTTTACGAGCAGTACTTC.

The rearrangement links TRBV14 to TRBJ2-2; D might be TRBD2 (5 bases). Germline V CDR1 and CDR2: SGHDN, FVKESK. The CDR3 loop spans 13 amino acids. The germline V and J ends were trimmed by 4 bases and 7 bases, with 10 bases remaining between them. The CDR3 reads CASSPFGSGELFF. The CDR3 coding sequence is TGTGCCAGCAGCCCCTTTGGGAGCGGGGAGCTGTTTTTT.

V is TRBV6-5 and J is TRBJ2-3, with TRBD1 as a possible D gene (5 bases). The CDR3 is 14 amino acids. Per germline, CDR1 MNHEY and CDR2 SVGAGI. Trimming left V 6 bases short and J 0 bases short, with 10 bases between. This CDR3 is CASSRAASTDTQYF. CDR3 nucleotides: TGTGCCAGCAGCAGGGCGGCTAGCACAGATACGCAGTATTTT.

This chain links TRBV6-1 with TRBJ2-7; D is uncertain. This CDR3 has 14 residues. With 1 base removed from V and 3 bases from J, the gap between germline ends came to 10 bases. Germline V CDR1 and CDR2: MNHNS, SASEGT. CDR3 sequence: CASSEGTYLYEQYF. In DNA form, the CDR3 reads TGTGCCAGCAGTGAAGGTACATATCTCTACGAGCAGTACTTC.

This chain joins TRBV11-3 and TRBJ2-7, with D perhaps TRBD1 (5 bases). From germline, CDR1 is SGHNT and CDR2 YENEEA. V shed 2 bases and J shed 6 bases, with 17 bases lying between them. This CDR3 is built from 15 residues. As DNA, the CDR3 is TGTGCCAGCAGCTTATGGGGCAGGGAAATAGGCGAGCAGTACTTC. Translated, it gives CASSLWGREIGEQYF. Drawing the rest from reference TRBV11-3 and TRBJ2-7, the complete variable domain is EAGVVQSPRYKIIEKKQPVAFWCNPISGHNTLYWYLQNLGQGPELLIRYENEEAVDDSQLPKDRFSAERLKGVDSTLKIQPAELGDSAVYLCASSLWGREIGEQYFGPGTRLTVT.

This chain links TRBV7-6 with TRBJ2-5; 9 bases align to TRBD1. Unmatched junction bases numbered 4, after V lost 5 bases and J lost 0 bases. CDR3 size: 15 residues. Germline CDR1 is SGHVS and CDR2 is FNYEAQ. CDR3 DNA sequence: TGTGCCAGCAGCACCAGACAGGGGGACCAAGAGACCCAGTACTTC. Amino acid sequence: CASSTRQGDQETQYF.

V and J are TRBV5-1 and TRBJ1-2, with D possibly TRBD1 on 5 matching bases. This CDR3 contains 15 residues. Germline V gene sequence: CDR1 SGHRS, CDR2 YFSETQ. V was trimmed by 0 bases and J by 2 bases, leaving 11 bases between them. In nucleotides, the CDR3 is TGCGCCAGCAGCTTGGATGGACACACCAACTATGGCTACACCTTC. This gives the protein CASSLDGHTNYGYTF.

As for this clone: The junction departs from germline at one end; a sequencing error may be responsible. The chain couples TRBV19 to TRBJ2-7; no clear D gene. The germline V gene encodes CDR1 LNHDA and CDR2 SQIVND (reference sequence). The CDR3 totals 13 residues. Written as DNA, the CDR3 is TGTGCCAGTAGTCTAGAGAGCTCCTACGAGCAGTACTTC. Translating gives CASSLESSYEQYF. Filled out from reference TRBV19 and TRBJ2-7, the complete variable domain reads DGGITQSPKYLFRKEGQNVTLSCEQNLNHDAMYWYRQDPGQGLRLIYYSQIVNDFQKGDIAEGYSVSREKKESFPLTVTSAQKNPTAFYLCASSLESSYEQYFGPGTRLTVT.

The chain employs TRBV18 and TRBJ2-7; no firm D call. Germline V gene data show CDR1 as KGHSH and CDR2 as LQKENI. Trimming stripped 6 bases from V and 2 bases from J, with 11 bases between. The CDR3 is made up of 13 amino acids. CDR3 DNA sequence: TGTGCCAGCTCTCCAATAGTGACCTACGAGCAGTACTTC. It translates to CASSPIVTYEQYF. The full variable domain, its missing parts supplied by reference TRBV18 and TRBJ2-7, is NAGVMQNPRHLVRRRGQEARLRCSPMKGHSHVYWYRQLPEEGLKFMVYLQKENIIDESGMPKERFSAEFPKEGPSILRIQQVVRGDSAAYFCASSPIVTYEQYFGPGTRLTVT.

The chain recombines TRBV7-8 with TRBJ2-1; TRBD2 matches 8 bases. The germline V gene encodes CDR1 SGHVS and CDR2 FQNEAQ. The length of the CDR3 is 14 residues. The V segment lost 2 bases and the J segment 9 bases; nucleotides outside the gene matches: 6. This CDR3 reads CASSLYGRAFEQFF. The CDR3 bases are TGTGCCAGCAGCTTATACGGGAGGGCCTTTGAGCAGTTCTTC.

The chain is built from TRBV15 and TRBJ2-3, with 14 bases lining up with TRBD2. Unmatched junction bases numbered 7, after V lost 9 bases and J lost 8 bases. Per germline, CDR1 LNHNV and CDR2 YYDKDF (reference sequence). The CDR3 covers 14 residues. This CDR3 reads CATSTSGGVGTQYF. Written as DNA, the CDR3 is TGTGCCACTTCGACTAGCGGGGGGGTCGGTACGCAGTATTTT.

This chain uses TRBV18 with TRBJ2-1, with D tentatively TRBD2 (6 bases). Germline values: CDR1 KGHSH, CDR2 LQKENI. Between the trimmed V and J ends, which lost 5 bases and 6 bases, there was a span of 14 bases. This CDR3 is 14 amino acids long. In DNA form, the CDR3 reads TGTGCCAGCTCATCCCCGGGGGAGAGCAATGAGCAGTTCTTC. Protein sequence: CASSSPGESNEQFF.

The genes are TRBV9 and TRBJ1-1, with TRBD1 matching 7 bases. The J segment lost 2 bases and the V segment lost 0 bases, leaving 10 bases of the junction unmatched. Germline lookup yields CDR1 SGDLS and CDR2 YYNGEE. This CDR3 is 17 amino acids long. CDR3 in DNA: TGTGCCAGCAGCGTAGCCTCCAGGACAGGAGGAAACACTGAAGCTTTCTTT. It codes for CASSVASRTGGNTEAFF.

The chain employs TRBV7-2 and TRBJ2-7; D ambiguous. Trimming removed 5 bases at V and 2 bases at J, with 10 bases between. Germline V gene data show CDR1 as SGHTA and CDR2 as FQGNSA. The CDR3 has 13 residues. The CDR3 spells CASSRRGTYEQYF. As DNA, the CDR3 is TGTGCCAGCAGCCGCAGAGGAACCTACGAGCAGTACTTC.

In DNA form, the CDR3 reads TGTGCCAGCGGTTCTTTACAGGGCGGTCACTACGAGCAGTACTTC. The encoded protein is CASGSLQGGHYEQYF. This sequence joins TRBV6-6 and TRBJ2-7; weak D call: TRBD1 (6 bases). Germline CDR1 MNHNY, CDR2 SVGAGI (reference sequence). Trimming stripped 8 bases from V and 3 bases from J, with 20 bases between. CDR3 length equals 15 residues.

The rearrangement joins TRBV10-3 to TRBJ2-3; 7 bases match TRBD2. V lost 8 bases to trimming and J lost 6 bases; unmatched junction nucleotides: 8. Germline CDR1 is ENHRY and CDR2 is SYGVKD. The CDR3 totals 13 residues. Written as DNA, the CDR3 is TGTGCCATCGGAGGAAACGGGGGGGATACGCAGTATTTT. This sequence encodes CAIGGNGGDTQYF.

The V call is TRBV12-3 or TRBV12-4, the J call TRBJ1-4, with D possibly being TRBD1 (6 bases). The CDR3 extends over 13 amino acids. Trimming cost V 9 bases and J 2 bases, with 10 bases left between them. CDR3 bases: TGTGCCAGTCGGACAGATACTAATGAAAAACTGTTTTTT. The encoded protein is CASRTDTNEKLFF.

V gene TRBV5-6 combines with J gene TRBJ2-1; TRBD2 matches at 14 bases. The junction had 3 bases not matched to a gene; V was cut back by 4 bases and J by 3 bases. The germline CDR1 and CDR2 sequences are SGHDT and YYEEEE. The CDR3 totals 16 residues. Written as DNA, the CDR3 is TGTGCCAGCAGCCCTGGACTAGCGGGAGGCTACAATGAGCAGTTCTTC. This sequence encodes CASSPGLAGGYNEQFF.

The chain carries TRBV7-9 and TRBJ1-1; 7 bases are shared with TRBD1. After removal of 2 bases from V and 3 bases from J, the junction contained 12 bases not matched to a gene. The CDR3 spans 17 residues. In germline, CDR1 is SEHNR, CDR2 FQNEAQ (reference sequence). The chain's CDR3 is CASSLLRDSGWDTEAFF. For the CDR3, the DNA is TGTGCCAGCAGCTTACTGAGGGACAGCGGGTGGGACACTGAAGCTTTCTTT.

The J gene is TRBJ1-1, the V gene TRBV6-5; 8 positions match TRBD1. V dropped 7 bases and J dropped 6; count of bases not matched to a gene: 7. The CDR3 has 13 residues. The V gene's germline CDR1 is MNHEY and CDR2 SVGAGI. This chain's CDR3 is CASNRGGGAEAFF. As DNA, the CDR3 is TGTGCCAGCAACAGGGGGGGAGGTGCTGAAGCTTTCTTT.

The chain links TRBV18 to TRBJ2-7; TRBD1 is a possible D gene (5 bases). The CDR3 loop spans 18 amino acids. V was pared by 1 base and J by 6 bases, with 25 bases between. Germline lookup yields CDR1 KGHSH and CDR2 LQKENI. This CDR3 reads CASSPHRVQGTLPGEQYF. The CDR3 DNA follows: TGTGCCAGCTCACCACATCGGGTCCAGGGAACCCTCCCGGGCGAGCAGTACTTC.

CDR3 DNA sequence: TGTGCCAGCAGCCTGACTAGCGGGACCTACAATGAGCAGTTCTTC. This encodes CASSLTSGTYNEQFF. The chain uses TRBV3-1 (or the pseudogene TRBV3-2) and TRBJ2-1; 11 bases fit TRBD2. V gave up 4 bases and J gave up 2 bases; unmatched junction bases: 1. The CDR3 loop spans 15 amino acids. Germline lookup yields CDR1 LGHDT and CDR2 YNNKEL (reference sequence).

This clone appeared once. This chain links TRBV24-1 with TRBJ1-5; maybe TRBD1 (5 bases). The CDR3 extends over 13 amino acids. Germline assignment: CDR1 KGHDR and CDR2 SFDVKD. V lost 3 bases, J lost 10 bases, and 12 bases lay in between. The CDR3 coding sequence is TGTGCCACCAGTGATCTCAGGGATTCCCCCCAGCATTTT. It specifies CATSDLRDSPQHF.

V is TRBV7-9 and J is TRBJ2-2; 7 bases agree with TRBD1. CDR1 and CDR2 (germline): SEHNR, FQNEAQ (reference sequence). J gave up 5 bases and V 4 bases, and 10 bases lay outside the gene matches. CDR3 length: 16 residues. The CDR3 region has the DNA TGTGCCAGCAGCTCAACGCCGGGACAGACTACCGGGGAGCTGTTTTTT. Translation gives CASSSTPGQTTGELFF. Variable domain in full (rest from reference TRBV7-9 and TRBJ2-2): DTGVSQNPRHKITKRGQNVTFRCDPISEHNRLYWYRQTLGQGPEFLTYFQNEAQLEKSRLLSDRFSAERPKGSFSTLEIQRTEQGDSAMYLCASSSTPGQTTGELFFGEGSRLTVL.

J is TRBJ1-1 and V is TRBV3-1 (or the pseudogene TRBV3-2); TRBD1 matches 11 bases. The V segment lost 3 bases and the J segment 2 bases; nucleotides outside the gene matches: 8. From germline, CDR1 is LGHDT and CDR2 YNNKEL (reference sequence). The length of the CDR3 is 17 residues. CDR3 sequence reads: CASSQAGQGASNTEAFF. CDR3 sequence (DNA): TGTGCCAGCAGCCAGGCCGGACAGGGGGCGTCAAACACTGAAGCTTTCTTT.

V is TRBV24-1 and J is TRBJ2-1; TRBD1 matches at 8 bases. There are 17 residues in the CDR3. Germline loops: CDR1 KGHDR, CDR2 SFDVKD. V dropped 1 base and J dropped 4; count of bases not matched to a gene: 8. The CDR3 sequence is CATSDFSTGTGYNEQFF. In nucleotides, the CDR3 is TGTGCCACCAGTGATTTCTCTACCGGGACAGGATACAATGAGCAGTTCTTC.

The chain is built from TRBV6-5 and TRBJ2-3; no firm D call. The CDR3 loop spans 14 amino acids. From germline, CDR1 is MNHEY and CDR2 SVGAGI. V was pared by 0 bases and J by 1 base, with 5 bases between. The DNA of the CDR3 is TGTGCCAGCAGTTACTCCCAGGGCACAGATACGCAGTATTTT. It specifies CASSYSQGTDTQYF.